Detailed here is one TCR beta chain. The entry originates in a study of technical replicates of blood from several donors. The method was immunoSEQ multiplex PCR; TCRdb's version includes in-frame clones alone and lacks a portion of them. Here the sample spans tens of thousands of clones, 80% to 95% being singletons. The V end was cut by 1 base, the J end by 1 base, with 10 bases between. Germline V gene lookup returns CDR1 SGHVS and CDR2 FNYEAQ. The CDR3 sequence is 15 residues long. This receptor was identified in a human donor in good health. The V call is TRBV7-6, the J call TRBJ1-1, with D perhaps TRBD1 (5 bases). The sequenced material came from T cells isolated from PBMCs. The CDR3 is CASSLGIGQNTEAFF. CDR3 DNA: TGTGCCAGCAGCTTAGGCATTGGACAGAACACTGAAGCTTTCTTT.